The clone carrying this TCR beta chain has only one observation. Antigen: not known. The repertoire was sequenced with immunoSEQ multiplex PCR; TCRdb's copy has only in-frame clones and lacks some. The sample comprises around 150,000 clones, 75% to 90% of which are singletons, and about 4.7% rests with the top ten. This entry belongs to a study of lymphopenia after photon versus proton radiotherapy. General study points: Proton therapy kept repertoires fairly stable, unlike photons, which gained effector/memory cells.

The CDR3 contains 16 residues. The germline gives CDR1 GTSNPN, CDR2 SVGIG (reference sequence). V gave up 4 bases and J gave up 4 bases, with 22 bases separating them. V and J are TRBV30 and TRBJ1-1; D not certain. The sequencing used peripheral blood, collected from a patient treated with photon-based radiotherapy. The sequence derives from a man aged 50-60 years with gastric cancer. The CDR3 loop is CAWKVGSYSSGTEAFF. In DNA form, the CDR3 reads TGTGCCTGGAAAGTTGGTTCTTACAGCTCGGGCACTGAAGCTTTCTTT. The full variable domain, its missing parts supplied by reference TRBV30 and TRBJ1-1, is SQTIHQWPATLVQPVGSPLSLECTVEGTSNPNLYWYRQAAGRGLQLLFYSVGIGQISSEVPQNLSASRPQDRQFILSSKKLLLSDSGFYLCAWKVGSYSSGTEAFFGQGTRLTVV.